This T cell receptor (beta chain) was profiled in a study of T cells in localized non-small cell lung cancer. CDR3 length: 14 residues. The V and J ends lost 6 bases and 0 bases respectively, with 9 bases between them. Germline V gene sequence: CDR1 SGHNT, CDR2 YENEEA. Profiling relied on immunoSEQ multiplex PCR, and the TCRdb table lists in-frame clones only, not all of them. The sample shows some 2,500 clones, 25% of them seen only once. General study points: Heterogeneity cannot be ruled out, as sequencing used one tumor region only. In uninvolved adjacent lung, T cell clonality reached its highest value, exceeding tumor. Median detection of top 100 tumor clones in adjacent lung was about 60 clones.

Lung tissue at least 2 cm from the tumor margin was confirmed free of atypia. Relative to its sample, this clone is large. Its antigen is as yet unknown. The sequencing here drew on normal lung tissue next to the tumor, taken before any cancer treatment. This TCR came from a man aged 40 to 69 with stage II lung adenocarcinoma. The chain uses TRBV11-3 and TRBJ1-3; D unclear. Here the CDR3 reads CASSSRISGNTIYF. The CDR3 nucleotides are TGTGCCAGCAGTTCCCGGATCTCTGGAAACACCATATATTTT. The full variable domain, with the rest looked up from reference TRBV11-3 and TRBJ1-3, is EAGVVQSPRYKIIEKKQPVAFWCNPISGHNTLYWYLQNLGQGPELLIRYENEEAVDDSQLPKDRFSAERLKGVDSTLKIQPAELGDSAVYLCASSSRISGNTIYFGEGSWLTVV.